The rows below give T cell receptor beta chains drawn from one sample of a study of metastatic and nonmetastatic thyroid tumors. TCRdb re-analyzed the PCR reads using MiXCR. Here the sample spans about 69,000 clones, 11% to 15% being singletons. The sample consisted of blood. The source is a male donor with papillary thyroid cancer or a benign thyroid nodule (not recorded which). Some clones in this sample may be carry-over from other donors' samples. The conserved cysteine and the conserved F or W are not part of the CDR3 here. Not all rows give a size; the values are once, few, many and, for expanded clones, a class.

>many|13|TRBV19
ASSIGSGYAGEQF
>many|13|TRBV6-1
ASTREGAGYNEQF
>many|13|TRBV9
ASSGQGFSGNTIY
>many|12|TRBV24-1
ATSDSRGGKGYT
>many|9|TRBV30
AWSQEETQY
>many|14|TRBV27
ASRPGGSGDWETQY
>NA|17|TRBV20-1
SARDRSLRLAWGTGELF
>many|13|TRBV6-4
ASSETSGAQETQY
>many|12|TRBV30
AWSTQVRGTEAF
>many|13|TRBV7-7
ASSQGLAGVIEQF
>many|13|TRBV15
ATTGTGAAGHIQY
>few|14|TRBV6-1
ASSPPPGRSNYGYT
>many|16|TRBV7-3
ASSSLVGRGSSYNEQF
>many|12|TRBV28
ASSSRTGTDTQY
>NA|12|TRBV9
ASSASDLGNEQF
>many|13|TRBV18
ASSVLTNPQETQY
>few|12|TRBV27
ASGRREGSYEQY
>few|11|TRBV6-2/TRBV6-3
DSSYLHRYEQY
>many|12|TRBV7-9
ASSLIPGADTQY